This is a list of T cell receptor beta chains from one sample in a study of regulatory T cells in long-lasting Graves disease. TCRdb processed the multiplex PCR reads anew with MiXCR; each CDR3 protein has one entry. The table lists roughly 610,000 distinct CDR3 sequences, 15% to 20% of them singletons, with 15% to 20% in the top ten. The same sample was also used in a study of T cells in Graves' hyperthyroidism and ophthalmopathy.

This sample comprised peripheral blood mononuclear cells (PBMCs), obtained at new diagnosis, from a patient treated with antithyroid drugs. The receptors here all came from a woman aged 25 to 39 with Graves disease. The CDR3 runs from the conserved cysteine through the conserved F or W. Each record gives: clone size, V gene, J gene, D gene, CDR3 protein, CDR3 DNA. D genes are given only for firm matches. Size values are once, few and many counts, or a class for expanded clones, and some rows have none.

-	TRBV20-1	TRBJ2-7	TRBD2	CSARDSAKPAGEQYF	TGCAGTGCTAGAGATTCGGCCAAACCAGCGGGGGAGCAGTACTTC
many	TRBV28	TRBJ2-2	-	CASERHTGELFF	TGTGCCAGCGAGCGGCACACCGGGGAGCTGTTTTTT
many	TRBV12-3/TRBV12-4	TRBJ2-1	-	CASSFQSTASREQFF	TGTGCCAGCAGTTTTCAGAGCACTGCCTCCCGGGAGCAGTTCTTC
-	TRBV28	TRBJ2-2	-	CASSLRRDTGELFF	TGTGCCAGCAGTTTACGTCGCGACACCGGGGAGCTGTTTTTT
-	TRBV10-2	TRBJ2-1	TRBD2	CASWIAGANEQFF	TGCGCCAGCTGGATAGCGGGAGCGAATGAGCAGTTCTTC
many	TRBV28	TRBJ1-1	-	CASTVSAGGAHTEAFF	TGTGCCAGCACAGTTTCCGCCGGGGGGGCGCACACTGAAGCTTTCTTT
-	TRBV3-1	TRBJ1-1	-	CASRSGRTEAFF	TGTGCCAGCAGGTCAGGGCGCACTGAAGCTTTCTTT
many	TRBV2	TRBJ2-5	-	CASSANFGTGAETQYF	TGTGCCAGCAGCGCCAATTTCGGCACCGGGGCGGAGACCCAGTACTTC
-	TRBV28	TRBJ2-5	TRBD1	CASIKGGQEWTQYF	TGTGCCAGCATCAAAGGGGGACAGGAATGGACCCAGTACTTC
many	TRBV12-3/TRBV12-4	TRBJ1-4	-	CASSRIWGPSNEKLFF	TGTGCCAGCAGTAGGATTTGGGGACCCTCTAATGAAAAACTGTTTTTT
-	TRBV7-8	TRBJ2-2	TRBD1	CASSFTGGSNTGELFF	TGTGCCAGCAGCTTCACAGGGGGCTCGAACACCGGGGAGCTGTTTTTT
many	TRBV18	TRBJ1-1	TRBD1	CASSRYGTGTEAFF	TGTGCCAGCTCACGATATGGGACAGGTACTGAAGCTTTCTTT
-	TRBV6-2/TRBV6-3	TRBJ2-7	TRBD2	CASSSSGSAPITEQYF	TGTGCCAGCAGTTCAAGCGGGAGCGCTCCTATTACCGAGCAGTACTTC
few	TRBV30	TRBJ2-1	-	CAWMGEEYNEQFF	TGTGCCTGGATGGGGGAGGAATACAATGAGCAGTTCTTC
-	TRBV7-6	TRBJ2-2	-	CASSQTDRLTGELFF	TGTGCCAGCAGCCAAACTGACAGGCTGACCGGGGAGCTGTTTTTT
many	TRBV6-5	TRBJ2-1	TRBD1	CASSYRRTGSYNEQFF	TGTGCCAGCAGTTACAGGAGGACAGGGTCGTACAATGAGCAGTTCTTC
many	TRBV2	TRBJ1-1	-	CASTRTHLMNTEAFF	TGTGCCAGCACAAGGACACATCTCATGAACACTGAAGCTTTCTTT
-	TRBV19	TRBJ2-1	TRBD2	CASSIEGLAALFNNEQFF	TGTGCCAGTAGTATAGAGGGTCTAGCGGCTCTCTTTAACAATGAGCAGTTCTTC
many	TRBV27	TRBJ1-1	TRBD1	CASSLFSTGDSTRNTEAFF	TGTGCCAGCAGTTTATTTAGTACTGGGGACAGTACACGGAACACTGAAGCTTTCTTT
-	TRBV5-6	TRBJ2-3	TRBD2	CASSLGGEGDTQYF	TGTGCCAGCAGCTTGGGGGGGGAGGGAGATACGCAGTATTTT
many	TRBV2	TRBJ2-1	TRBD2	CASSEAGLAGVQQFF	TGTGCCAGCAGTGAAGCGGGACTAGCGGGAGTGCAGCAGTTCTTC
many	TRBV7-6	TRBJ1-6	-	CASSLGPNDSPLHF	TGTGCCAGCAGCTTAGGGCCGAATGATTCACCCCTCCACTTT
few	TRBV5-1	TRBJ1-6	-	CASSLGDAWNSPLHF	TGCGCCAGCAGCTTGGGGGACGCTTGGAATTCACCCCTCCACTTT
few	TRBV3-1	TRBJ1-6	-	CASSHLEGSPLHF	TGTGCCAGCAGCCATCTTGAGGGATCACCCCTCCACTTT
many	TRBV18	TRBJ1-1	-	CASTDKLNTEAFF	TGTGCCAGCACTGATAAGTTGAACACTGAAGCTTTCTTT
many	TRBV5-1	TRBJ2-1	-	CASSLTPNNEQFF	TGCGCCAGCAGCTTGACGCCGAACAATGAGCAGTTCTTC
many	TRBV12-3/TRBV12-4	TRBJ1-2	TRBD1	CASSQTQGAYGYTF	TGTGCCAGCAGCCAAACGCAGGGGGCCTATGGCTACACCTTC
many	TRBV25-1	TRBJ1-2	-	CASSEPGQPVHGYTF	TGTGCCAGCAGTGAACCAGGACAGCCCGTCCATGGCTACACCTTC
-	TRBV29-1	TRBJ2-2	-	CSVDYRLTGELFF	TGCAGCGTTGACTACAGGCTTACCGGGGAGCTGTTTTTT
-	TRBV28	TRBJ2-7	TRBD2	CASSRSGTSGTFEQYF	TGTGCCAGCAGTAGATCAGGGACTAGCGGGACTTTCGAGCAGTACTTC
-	TRBV28	TRBJ2-4	-	CASRYGKNIQYF	TGTGCCAGCAGATATGGCAAAAACATTCAGTACTTC
-	TRBV28	TRBJ1-5	TRBD1	CASRDGQGHNQPQHF	TGTGCCAGCAGAGATGGACAGGGGCACAATCAGCCCCAGCATTTT
few	TRBV4-1	TRBJ2-1	-	CASSQVQRSSYNEQFF	TGCGCCAGCAGCCAAGTCCAGCGGTCGTCCTACAATGAGCAGTTCTTC